These 26 T cell receptor beta chains were all obtained from the same sample, sequenced in a study of blood T cell repertoires in COVID-19. Produced via immunoSEQ multiplex PCR; TCRdb's table is partial and in-frame only. The sample consists of about 310,000 clones, approximately 88% of them appearing once. The material sequenced was PBMCs or T cells enriched from blood (not recorded which). All receptors derive from a woman under 30 who had recovered from COVID-19.

The chain recombines TRBV6-2 or TRBV6-3 with TRBJ2-7; D possibly corresponds to TRBD2 (6 bases). CDR3 length: 18 residues. CDR1 is MNHEY, CDR2 SVGEGT, per germline. Trimming stripped 3 bases from V and 5 bases from J, with 26 bases between. The chain's CDR3 is CASSYIGQFEGWEDEQYF. As DNA, the CDR3 is TGTGCCAGCAGTTATATAGGGCAATTTGAAGGATGGGAGGACGAGCAGTACTTC.

This chain links TRBV9 with TRBJ1-3; D uncertain. V was trimmed by 0 bases and J by 0 bases, leaving 13 bases between them. Germline CDR1 is SGDLS and CDR2 is YYNGEE. The CDR3 consists of 17 residues. The CDR3 DNA is TGTGCCAGCAGCGTAGTTGGCGGTAGTATCTCTGGAAACACCATATATTTT. Translating gives CASSVVGGSISGNTIYF.

The CDR3 DNA sequence: TGCGCCAGCAGCCCCGCTCATGGGAGTAGGCCCCAGCATTTT. Translation gives CASSPAHGSRPQHF. The chain couples TRBV4-3 to TRBJ1-5; D not certain. V shed 4 bases and J shed 9 bases, with 16 bases lying between them. Germline V lookup: CDR1 LGHNA, CDR2 YSLEER. This CDR3 comprises 14 residues.

The chain carries TRBV9 and TRBJ1-1; 9 nucleotides line up with TRBD1. The trim removed 5 bases at V and 1 base at J, leaving 3 bases unmatched. This CDR3 has 14 residues. Germline assignment: CDR1 SGDLS and CDR2 YYNGEE. CDR3 in amino acids: CASSQTGGNTEAFF. DNA for the CDR3: TGTGCCAGCAGTCAGACAGGGGGGAACACTGAAGCTTTCTTT.

The rearrangement uses TRBV3-1 (or the pseudogene TRBV3-2) and TRBJ1-1; 7 nucleotides line up with TRBD1. Germline values: CDR1 LGHDT, CDR2 YNNKEL (reference sequence). Germline trimming cut 0 bases from V and 0 bases from J; bases unmatched to any gene: 4. This CDR3 is 16 amino acids long. The CDR3 region has the DNA TGTGCCAGCAGCCAAGACTTAGGGGGCCTGAACACTGAAGCTTTCTTT. This sequence encodes CASSQDLGGLNTEAFF.

This sequence joins TRBV2 and TRBJ2-5; unclear D gene. V shed 3 bases and J shed 2 bases, with 10 bases lying between them. CDR1 and CDR2 (germline): SNHLY, FYNNEI. The CDR3 extends over 14 amino acids. The CDR3 sequence: CASSERGDQETQYF. CDR3 DNA sequence: TGTGCCAGCAGTGAGAGAGGAGATCAAGAGACCCAGTACTTC.

For the CDR3, the DNA is TGTGCCAGCAGCCATGTTGGCCACGAGCAGTACTTC. Its protein is CASSHVGHEQYF. The chain employs TRBV3-1 (or the pseudogene TRBV3-2) and TRBJ2-7; no firm D call. The V gene's germline CDR1 is LGHDT and CDR2 YNNKEL (reference sequence). The CDR3 length is 12 residues. Trimming pared 3 bases from V and 5 bases from J, leaving 8 bases between.

This sequence joins TRBV28 and TRBJ2-7, with TRBD1 identical over 8 bases. The CDR3 spans 15 residues. The germline V gene encodes CDR1 MDHEN and CDR2 SYDVKM. The V and J ends lost 6 bases and 1 base, in that order; junction bases with no gene match: 8. This CDR3 reads CASRHDRGSSYEQYF. CDR3 DNA: TGTGCCAGCAGACACGACAGGGGTTCGTCCTACGAGCAGTACTTC. Full variable domain (missing parts from reference TRBV28 and TRBJ2-7): DVKVTQSSRYLVKRTGEKVFLECVQDMDHENMFWYRQDPGLGLRLIYFSYDVKMKEKGDIPEGYSVSREKKERFSLILESASTNQTSMYLCASRHDRGSSYEQYFGPGTRLTVT.

J is TRBJ1-3 and V is TRBV24-1, with D possibly TRBD1 on 5 matching bases. Germline V CDR1 and CDR2: KGHDR, SFDVKD. The CDR3 sequence is 17 residues long. V gave up 4 bases and J gave up 0 bases, with 15 bases separating them. Here the CDR3 reads CATSDRRQPYSGNTIYF. The CDR3 DNA reads TGTGCCACCAGTGACCGACGACAGCCATACTCTGGAAACACCATATATTTT.

CDR3 amino acids: CAIGNLAGAGSYNEQFF. DNA for the CDR3: TGTGCCATCGGAAATCTAGCGGGGGCCGGCTCCTACAATGAGCAGTTCTTC. V and J are TRBV10-3 and TRBJ2-1; TRBD2 aligns across 10 bases. The CDR3 extends over 17 amino acids. Germline V CDR1 and CDR2: ENHRY, SYGVKD. V was pared by 8 bases and J by 0 bases, with 10 bases of the junction left unmatched.

For this clone: Other DNA sequences of this sample code for an identical CDR3. The chain combines TRBV12-3 or TRBV12-4 with TRBJ2-7; D unclear. The CDR3 sequence is 11 residues long. The ends were cut back, 4 bases at V and 2 bases at J, with 3 bases in the middle. The DNA of the CDR3 is TGTGCCAGCAGTTCCGCCTACGAGCAGTACTTC. It codes for CASSSAYEQYF.

The rearrangement uses TRBV7-2 and TRBJ2-5; TRBD2 might be the D (6 bases). Trimming cost V 0 bases and J 2 bases, with 10 bases left between them. Germline V gene lookup returns CDR1 SGHTA and CDR2 FQGNSA. This CDR3 is 15 amino acids long. This chain's CDR3 is CASSLAIAVQETQYF. The CDR3 nucleotides read TGTGCCAGCAGCTTAGCGATAGCGGTTCAAGAGACCCAGTACTTC.

The rearrangement uses TRBV7-9 and TRBJ1-3; no definite D call. The CDR3 spans 17 residues. Trimming pared 4 bases from V and 0 bases from J, leaving 16 bases between. The V gene's germline CDR1 is SEHNR and CDR2 FQNEAQ (reference sequence). The CDR3 reads CASSSYQPVPSGNTIYF. The CDR3 DNA reads TGTGCCAGCAGCTCGTACCAACCGGTCCCCTCTGGAAACACCATATATTTT.

The rearrangement uses TRBV6-5 and TRBJ2-1; 8 bases agree with TRBD2. The V and J ends lost 6 bases and 6 bases, in that order; junction bases with no gene match: 7. The CDR3 length is 14 residues. Per the germline V gene, CDR1 is MNHEY and CDR2 is SVGAGI. Here the CDR3 reads CASSAGTRFNEQFF. Here the CDR3 DNA reads TGTGCCAGCAGCGCCGGGACTAGGTTCAATGAGCAGTTCTTC.

V and J are TRBV24-1 and TRBJ1-2; tentatively, D is TRBD1 (5 bases). CDR1 is KGHDR and CDR2 is SFDVKD in the germline V gene. The ends were cut back, 4 bases at V and 2 bases at J, with 13 bases in the middle. The CDR3 is 15 residues long. The CDR3 reads CATSEGGGGNYGYTF. DNA for the CDR3: TGTGCCACCAGTGAGGGGGGAGGAGGGAACTATGGCTACACCTTC.

The chain uses TRBV3-1 (or the pseudogene TRBV3-2) and TRBJ2-7, with a weak D call TRBD1 (5 bases). Trimming removed 11 bases at V and 0 bases at J, with 17 bases between. The CDR3 totals 14 residues. Germline CDR1 is LGHDT and CDR2 is YNNKEL (reference sequence). The CDR3 region is CASSLQGSSYEQYF. In nucleotides, the CDR3 is TGTGCCTCGAGCCTCCAGGGAAGCTCCTACGAGCAGTACTTC.

The chain combines TRBV28 with TRBJ2-7; D may be TRBD1 (7 bases). This CDR3 contains 15 residues. V was pared by 4 bases and J by 0 bases, with 13 bases between. Germline V lookup: CDR1 MDHEN, CDR2 SYDVKM. The CDR3 DNA reads as TGTGCCAGCAGTTCTTGGGGGGACAGCTCCTACGAGCAGTACTTC. It encodes CASSSWGDSSYEQYF.

This chain links TRBV5-1 with TRBJ1-1, with TRBD1 identical over 9 bases. The CDR3 is 15 residues long. Germline V gene lookup returns CDR1 SGHRS and CDR2 YFSETQ. V lost 7 bases to trimming and J lost 7 bases; unmatched junction nucleotides: 14. CDR3 nucleotides: TGCGCCAGCGGCCGGGACAGGGCGCGTCGTGGTGAAGCTTTCTTT. Residues: CASGRDRARRGEAFF.

The CDR3: CAIRTSGGAETGELFF. DNA for the CDR3: TGTGCCATAAGGACTAGCGGGGGGGCCGAAACCGGGGAGCTGTTTTTT. The rearrangement uses TRBV10-3 and TRBJ2-2; 15 nucleotides align to TRBD2. J gave up 5 bases and V 9 bases, and 7 bases lay outside the gene matches. This CDR3 spans 16 amino acids. CDR1 and CDR2 (germline): ENHRY, SYGVKD.

The chain is built from TRBV7-9 and TRBJ1-2; 8 bases are shared with TRBD1. The CDR3 has 12 amino acids. The V gene's germline CDR1 is SEHNR and CDR2 FQNEAQ (reference sequence). Germline trimming cut 3 bases from V and 8 bases from J; bases unmatched to any gene: 2. CDR3 DNA: TGTGCCAGCAGCTTGACAGGGGACGGCTACACCTTC. This encodes CASSLTGDGYTF.

This chain links TRBV6-5 with TRBJ2-2; the D gene is possibly TRBD2 (6 bases). The CDR3 runs to 14 residues. Trimming pared 5 bases from V and 3 bases from J, leaving 10 bases between. Germline-derived CDR1 and CDR2 are MNHEY and SVGAGI. DNA for the CDR3: TGTGCCAGCAGTCTGGCGGGGCACACCGGGGAGCTGTTTTTT. It yields the protein CASSLAGHTGELFF.

The chain combines TRBV15 with TRBJ1-6; 9 nucleotides agree with TRBD1. In germline, CDR1 is LNHNV, CDR2 YYDKDF (reference sequence). The CDR3 contains 19 residues. V gave up 0 bases and J gave up 8 bases; unmatched junction bases: 14. CDR3: CATSRDRRQTGGTDSPLHF. The DNA for the CDR3 is TGTGCCACCAGCAGAGATCGAAGGCAAACAGGGGGCACCGATTCACCCCTCCACTTT.

This clone was recorded a few times. The genes are TRBV5-4 and TRBJ2-7; 7 bases are a match to TRBD2. The J segment lost 7 bases and the V segment lost 0 bases, leaving 10 bases of the junction unmatched. CDR3 size: 15 residues. CDR1 is SGHNT and CDR2 is YYREEE in the germline V gene (reference sequence). This chain's CDR3 is CASSLDAGEGLEQYF. The CDR3 DNA is TGTGCCAGCAGCTTGGATGCGGGAGAGGGCCTGGAGCAGTACTTC.

The chain employs TRBV5-1 and TRBJ2-7; 9 bases are shared with TRBD1. Germline trimming cut 4 bases from V and 0 bases from J; bases unmatched to any gene: 5. This CDR3 contains 15 residues. CDR1 is SGHRS and CDR2 is YFSETQ in the germline V gene. CDR3 amino acids: CASSLDRGTSYEQYF. As DNA, the CDR3 is TGCGCCAGCAGCCTCGACAGGGGGACCTCCTACGAGCAGTACTTC.

This clone is a singleton in its sample. The CDR3 loop is CASSEAAFLRDRAPNTEAFF. DNA for the CDR3: TGTGCCAGCAGTGAAGCGGCTTTCCTCCGGGACAGGGCTCCGAACACTGAAGCTTTCTTT. This chain joins TRBV2 and TRBJ1-1, with 9 bases matching TRBD1. V was clipped by 0 bases and J by 1 base; unmatched bases: 15. There are 20 residues in the CDR3. Germline V gene lookup returns CDR1 SNHLY and CDR2 FYNNEI.

The chain recombines TRBV5-4 with TRBJ2-1; the D gene is possibly TRBD2 (6 bases). This CDR3 is built from 15 residues. V was shortened by 4 bases and J by 9 bases, with 20 bases between the two germline ends. The germline V gene has CDR1 SGHNT and CDR2 YYREEE (reference sequence). The CDR3 region is CASSDGRSGDTEQFF. CDR3 in DNA: TGTGCCAGCAGCGATGGGAGGTCGGGGGATACTGAGCAGTTCTTC.